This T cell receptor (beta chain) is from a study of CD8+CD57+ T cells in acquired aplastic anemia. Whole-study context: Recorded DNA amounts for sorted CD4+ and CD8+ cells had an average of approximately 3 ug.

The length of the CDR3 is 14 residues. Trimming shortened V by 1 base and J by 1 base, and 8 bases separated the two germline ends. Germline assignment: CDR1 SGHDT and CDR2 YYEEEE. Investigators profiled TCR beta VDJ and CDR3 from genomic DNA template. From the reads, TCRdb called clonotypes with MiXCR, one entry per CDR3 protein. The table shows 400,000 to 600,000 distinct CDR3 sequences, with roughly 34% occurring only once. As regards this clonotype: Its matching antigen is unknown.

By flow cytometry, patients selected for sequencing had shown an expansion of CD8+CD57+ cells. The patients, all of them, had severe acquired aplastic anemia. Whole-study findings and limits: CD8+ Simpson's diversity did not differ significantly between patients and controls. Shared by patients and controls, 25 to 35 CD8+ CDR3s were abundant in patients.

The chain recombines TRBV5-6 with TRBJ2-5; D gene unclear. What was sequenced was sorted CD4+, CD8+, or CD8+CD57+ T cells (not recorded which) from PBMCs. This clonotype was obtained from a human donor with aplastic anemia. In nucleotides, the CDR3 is TGTGCCAGCAGCTTGTTGGAGCTCCAAGAGACCCAGTACTTC. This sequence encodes CASSLLELQETQYF.